This is a list of T cell receptor beta chains from one sample in a study of radiation and T cells in renal cell carcinoma. Sequencing was performed with immunoSEQ multiplex PCR; in TCRdb, only in-frame clones are kept and a portion is missing. The sample lists over 85,000 clones, over 65% seen once, with 5% to 8% in the top ten. Here the sequenced sample was blood, taken from a patient whose treatment included radiotherapy and nephrectomy. The receptors shown here come from a man aged 55 to 70 with renal cell carcinoma. Each CDR3 is given with its conserved first and last residue. A D gene is named only where the DNA matches it firmly. Clone size is stated in some rows and not others, as once, few, many or a class when expanded.

V,size,J,D,CDR3,DNA
TRBV19,NA,TRBJ2-6,NA,CASSLHSSSGANVLTF,TGTGCCAGTAGTTTACATAGTTCCTCTGGGGCCAACGTCCTGACTTTC
TRBV10-3,NA,TRBJ2-1,TRBD2,CAAIPGTSANNEQFF,TGTGCCGCCATTCCCGGGACTAGCGCAAACAATGAGCAGTTCTTC
TRBV5-1,NA,TRBJ2-2,TRBD2,CASRSLAGGAGTGELFF,TGCGCCAGCAGGTCACTAGCGGGAGGCGCGGGGACCGGGGAGCTGTTTTTT
TRBV19,NA,TRBJ2-3,NA,CASSPTGYVDTQYF,TGTGCCAGTAGTCCTACAGGGTACGTCGATACGCAGTATTTT
TRBV5-8,NA,TRBJ2-7,NA,CASSLAYEQYF,TGTGCCAGCAGCTTGGCGTACGAGCAGTACTTC
TRBV9,NA,TRBJ1-2,NA,CASSSRGYGYTF,TGTGCCAGCAGCTCCAGGGGTTACGGCTACACCTTC
TRBV7-2,NA,TRBJ2-1,TRBD2,CASIASGGSYNEQFF,TGTGCCAGCATTGCTAGCGGGGGTTCCTACAATGAGCAGTTCTTC
TRBV27,NA,TRBJ2-5,NA,CASGGLGETQYF,TGTGCCAGCGGGGGGCTCGGGGAGACCCAGTACTTC
TRBV9,once,TRBJ2-1,TRBD2,CASSALAGASNEQFF,TGTGCCAGCAGCGCCCTAGCGGGAGCTAGCAATGAGCAGTTCTTC
TRBV4-1,few,TRBJ1-4,TRBD1,CASSQDSRGGEKLFF,TGCGCCAGCAGCCAAGATAGCAGGGGGGGTGAAAAACTGTTTTTT
TRBV7-2,NA,TRBJ2-1,NA,CASSFPPREQFF,TGTGCCAGCAGCTTCCCCCCCCGGGAGCAGTTCTTC
TRBV5-1,NA,TRBJ1-1,NA,CASSSTQSWGTEAFF,TGCGCCAGCAGCTCGACACAAAGTTGGGGCACTGAAGCTTTCTTT
TRBV2,NA,TRBJ2-7,TRBD2,CASQVWTSGSNYEQYF,TGTGCCAGCCAAGTCTGGACTAGCGGGAGTAACTACGAGCAGTACTTC
TRBV21-1,NA,TRBJ1-5,NA,CASSKVVVGWQPQHF,TGTGCCAGCAGCAAAGTCGTCGTCGGCTGGCAGCCCCAGCATTTT
TRBV6-6,NA,TRBJ2-1,NA,CASSSQGSYNEQFF,TGTGCCAGCAGTTCCCAAGGCTCCTACAATGAGCAGTTCTTC
TRBV28,NA,TRBJ2-2,NA,CASSLGGLGNTGELFF,TGTGCCAGCAGTTTAGGTGGCCTGGGTAACACCGGGGAGCTGTTTTTT
TRBV29-1,few,TRBJ2-3,NA,CSVRTDFTDTQYF,TGCAGCGTTCGGACAGACTTCACAGATACGCAGTATTTT
TRBV7-2,NA,TRBJ2-1,NA,CASSLGSVSEPVQFF,TGTGCCAGCAGCTTAGGCTCGGTTAGCGAGCCTGTCCAGTTCTTC
TRBV29-1,NA,TRBJ2-7,NA,CSAALLDEQYF,TGCAGCGCCGCCTTATTAGACGAGCAGTACTTC
TRBV29-1,few,TRBJ2-7,TRBD2,CSVGPSGAYEQYF,TGCAGCGTTGGTCCTAGCGGTGCTTACGAGCAGTACTTC
TRBV19,NA,TRBJ2-3,NA,CASSPQGTDTQYF,TGTGCCAGTAGCCCACAGGGCACAGATACGCAGTATTTT
TRBV5-4,NA,TRBJ1-2,NA,CASSLAGYGYTF,TGTGCCAGCAGCCTGGCGGGGTATGGCTACACCTTC
TRBV2,NA,TRBJ2-2,TRBD2,CASSGLAGDTGELFF,TGTGCCAGCAGTGGACTAGCGGGAGACACCGGGGAGCTGTTTTTT
TRBV15,NA,TRBJ1-3,TRBD1,CATSDPDARQGHSGNTIYF,TGTGCCACCAGCGATCCCGACGCGCGACAGGGACACTCAGGAAACACCATATATTTT
TRBV11-2,NA,TRBJ2-7,NA,CASSQTAGGYEQYF,TGTGCCAGCAGCCAGACGGCGGGTGGCTACGAGCAGTACTTC